These 29 T cell receptor beta chains share one sample of origin, sequenced in a study of T-cell memory formation after mild COVID-19. One entry per CDR3 protein, called by TCRdb with MiXCR from the 5' RACE reads. Here the sample spans about 350,000 distinct CDR3 sequences, approximately 15% being singletons. Sequenced sample: PBMCs or a T cell subset sorted from them (not recorded which). Receptors were obtained from a man aged 18-30 years who had mild COVID-19 (a few samples of this study predate the infection). Cell type and time point are not known.

This clonotype was seen only a few times. The V call is TRBV5-1, the J call TRBJ2-1; D unresolved. This CDR3 has 14 residues. Trimming cost V 0 bases and J 6 bases, with 10 bases left between them. CDR1 SGHRS and CDR2 YFSETQ come from the germline V gene. The CDR3 loop reads CASSLAELFNEQFF. CDR3 nucleotide sequence: TGCGCCAGCAGCTTGGCTGAGCTATTCAATGAGCAGTTCTTC.

The chain couples TRBV2 to TRBJ2-3, with D perhaps TRBD2 (5 bases). Trimming stripped 5 bases from V and 0 bases from J, with 9 bases between. CDR1 and CDR2 (germline): SNHLY, FYNNEI. This CDR3 has 14 residues. The CDR3 here is CASSNRRSTDTQYF. The CDR3, as DNA: TGTGCCAGCAGTAATAGGAGGAGCACAGATACGCAGTATTTT.

This clonotype occurred many times. In DNA form, the CDR3 reads TGTGCCAGCAGCCAAGGGCGAGGCTCTGGAAACACCATATATTTT. It specifies CASSQGRGSGNTIYF. The chain carries TRBV4-2 and TRBJ1-3, with D unclear. There are 15 residues in the CDR3. Germline V lookup: CDR1 LGHNA, CDR2 YNFKEQ. The germline V and J ends were trimmed by 1 base and 0 bases, with 7 bases remaining between them.

CDR3 residues: CASTFSGSYNEQFF. The CDR3 DNA sequence: TGTGCCAGTACCTTTTCGGGGTCCTACAATGAGCAGTTCTTC. The genes are TRBV19 and TRBJ2-1; D might be TRBD2 (5 bases). The CDR3 covers 14 residues. Germline V gene sequence: CDR1 LNHDA, CDR2 SQIVND (reference sequence). Between the trimmed V and J ends, which lost 7 bases and 1 base, there was a span of 11 bases.

This clonotype occurred once. The chain has TRBV7-8 and TRBJ2-5, with D unclear. Germline CDR1 SGHVS, CDR2 FQNEAQ. This CDR3 is built from 11 residues. V lost 6 bases and J lost 7, with 9 bases in between. The CDR3 region is CASRGRGTQYF. In DNA, the CDR3 is TGTGCCAGCAGAGGGCGAGGGACCCAGTACTTC.

V usage is TRBV4-1 and J usage is TRBJ2-7; D is ambiguous. This CDR3 region has 13 residues. V was trimmed by 4 bases and J by 6 bases, leaving 13 bases between them. Germline loops: CDR1 MGHRA, CDR2 YSYEKL. The CDR3 DNA sequence: TGCGCCAGCAGCCTATTTTCAGGTGTCGAGCAGTACTTC. Protein: CASSLFSGVEQYF.

The chain is built from TRBV7-2 and TRBJ2-7; D is uncertain. Between the trimmed V and J ends, which lost 0 bases and 3 bases, there was a span of 6 bases. Germline CDR1 reads SGHTA; CDR2 reads FQGNSA. The CDR3 has 13 residues. This CDR3 reads CASSLAPLYEQYF. The CDR3 nucleotides are TGTGCCAGCAGCTTAGCACCTCTCTACGAGCAGTACTTC.

This clonotype has a handful of counts. The chain joins TRBV28 to TRBJ2-3, with D maybe TRBD2 (6 bases). The CDR3 spans 16 residues. CDR1 is MDHEN and CDR2 is SYDVKM in the germline V gene. V lost 2 bases and J 5 bases, leaving 17 bases between the germline ends. Here the CDR3 reads CASSLRRGGAGDTQYF. CDR3 bases: TGTGCCAGCAGTTTAAGACGAGGAGGGGCGGGAGATACGCAGTATTTT.

The chain links TRBV6-1 to TRBJ1-1; D is unresolved. Trimming left V 0 bases short and J 3 bases short, with 2 bases between. The CDR3 is made up of 12 amino acids. Looked up from germline, CDR1 is MNHNS and CDR2 is SASEGT. The CDR3 spells CASSEADTEAFF. CDR3 DNA: TGTGCCAGCAGTGAAGCGGACACTGAAGCTTTCTTT.

This chain uses TRBV28 with TRBJ1-5, with D possibly TRBD1 on 5 matching bases. V was clipped by 4 bases and J by 7 bases, with 11 bases between them. Germline V gene data show CDR1 as MDHEN and CDR2 as SYDVKM. The CDR3 is 13 residues long. The CDR3 region has the DNA TGTGCCAGCAGTTCCCAGGGATACCAGCCCCAGCATTTT. It translates to CASSSQGYQPQHF.

The V gene is TRBV19, the J gene TRBJ2-5; the D is unclear. This CDR3 is 14 amino acids long. Germline values: CDR1 LNHDA, CDR2 SQIVND (reference sequence). Trimming took off 6 bases at V and 0 bases at J, with 11 bases between the two ends. The CDR3 DNA sequence: TGTGCCAGTAGGGGAACAGAGTACCAAGAGACCCAGTACTTC. It is translated as CASRGTEYQETQYF.

This sequence joins TRBV24-1 and TRBJ2-6, with TRBD2 as a possible D gene (5 bases). This CDR3 is built from 16 residues. The V end lost 6 bases, the J end lost 0 bases, and 11 bases lay between the germline ends. Germline V gene data show CDR1 as KGHDR and CDR2 as SFDVKD. The CDR3 region has the DNA TGTGCCACCAGTCCCGGACTCTACTCTGGGGCCAACGTCCTGACTTTC. It encodes CATSPGLYSGANVLTF.

V gene TRBV4-2 combines with J gene TRBJ2-2; 12 bases are shared with TRBD2. Germline CDR1 reads LGHNA; CDR2 reads YNFKEQ. V was clipped by 2 bases and J by 5 bases; unmatched bases: 6. There are 17 residues in the CDR3. CDR3 DNA: TGTGCCAGCAGCCAACGGACTAGCGGGGCCGCAACCGGGGAGCTGTTTTTT. The encoded protein is CASSQRTSGAATGELFF.

The chain carries TRBV6-5 and TRBJ2-3; the D gene is possibly TRBD2 (5 bases). V was shortened by 6 bases and J by 5 bases, with 12 bases between the two germline ends. CDR3 length: 13 residues. Per the germline V gene, CDR1 is MNHEY and CDR2 is SVGAGI. CDR3 nucleotide sequence: TGTGCCAGCAGGGGGAGAGGTAGAGATACGCAGTATTTT. Its protein product is CASRGRGRDTQYF.

V and J are TRBV6-2 or TRBV6-3 and TRBJ1-3; D is unresolved. Trimming pared 7 bases from V and 5 bases from J, leaving 12 bases between. The CDR3 contains 13 residues. The germline V gene has CDR1 MNHEY and CDR2 SVGEGT. The CDR3 region has the DNA TGTGCCAGCAACGACGGAGGAAGAAACACCATATATTTT. Amino acids: CASNDGGRNTIYF.

This clonotype was counted at least ten times. The chain carries TRBV7-6 and TRBJ1-2; D might be TRBD1 (6 bases). The germline CDR1 and CDR2 sequences are SGHVS and FNYEAQ. The germline V and J ends were trimmed by 2 bases and 5 bases, with 15 bases remaining between them. The CDR3 runs 15 residues. The CDR3 protein is CASSLLTGPAYGYTF. The CDR3 coding sequence is TGTGCCAGCAGCTTACTTACAGGGCCCGCATATGGCTACACCTTC.

The gene calls are TRBV5-1 and TRBJ2-7, with D possibly TRBD2 on 5 matching bases. Trimming removed 0 bases from V and 4 bases from J, with 14 bases in between. In germline, CDR1 is SGHRS, CDR2 YFSETQ. The CDR3 totals 15 residues. CDR3 protein: CASSLVSGGSYEQYF. As DNA, the CDR3 is TGCGCCAGCAGCTTGGTTTCAGGAGGTTCATACGAGCAGTACTTC.

V usage is TRBV4-3 and J usage is TRBJ2-3; D is undetermined. The germline V gene encodes CDR1 LGHNA and CDR2 YSLEER. The CDR3 extends over 13 amino acids. The V end was cut by 1 base, the J end by 11 bases, with 13 bases between. This CDR3 reads CASSQVRESGQYF. As DNA, the CDR3 is TGCGCCAGCAGCCAAGTAAGAGAGTCGGGGCAGTATTTT.

This clonotype was observed at least ten times. The rearrangement uses TRBV5-1 and TRBJ1-1; a weak D match, TRBD1 (5 bases). This CDR3 contains 15 residues. Per germline, CDR1 SGHRS and CDR2 YFSETQ. V lost 7 bases and J 6 bases, leaving 22 bases between the germline ends. As DNA, the CDR3 is TGCGCCAGCCCCGGATGGGGGTACGAAGGCTCTGAAGCTTTCTTT. Protein: CASPGWGYEGSEAFF.

This clonotype was observed a handful of times. The V and J genes are TRBV7-2 and TRBJ2-1; 7 positions match TRBD2. The CDR3 runs to 12 residues. J lost 10 bases, V lost 5 bases, and 5 bases had no gene match. Germline CDR1 is SGHTA and CDR2 is FQGNSA. The CDR3 spells CASSPGGWEQFF. DNA of the CDR3: TGTGCCAGCAGCCCGGGGGGTTGGGAGCAGTTCTTC. The whole variable domain, filled in from reference TRBV7-2 and TRBJ2-1, reads GAGVSQSPSNKVTEKGKDVELRCDPISGHTALYWYRQSLGQGLEFLIYFQGNSAPDKSGLPSDRFSAERTGGSVSTLTIQRTQQEDSAVYLCASSPGGWEQFFGPGTRLTVL.

This clonotype was recorded many times. The V gene is TRBV6-5, the J gene TRBJ2-1; the match to TRBD2 covers 9 bases. This CDR3 contains 14 residues. V lost 6 bases and J lost 4; bases outside the gene matches: 4. The germline V gene has CDR1 MNHEY and CDR2 SVGAGI. The DNA of the CDR3 is TGTGCCAGCAGACAGCGGGGGGAATACAATGAGCAGTTCTTC. The encoded protein is CASRQRGEYNEQFF.

This clonotype occurred many times. This rearrangement joins TRBV4-1 to TRBJ1-1, with no clear D. The CDR3 covers 15 residues. Trimming removed 1 base at V and 2 bases at J, with 11 bases between. The germline V gene has CDR1 MGHRA and CDR2 YSYEKL. This CDR3 is CASSQARLTNTEAFF. CDR3 DNA sequence: TGCGCCAGCAGCCAAGCAAGACTGACCAACACTGAAGCTTTCTTT.

This clonotype appeared a few times. The rearrangement joins TRBV7-3 to TRBJ2-2; D is ambiguous. V dropped 6 bases and J dropped 1 base, with 9 bases sitting between them. Germline CDR1 is SGHTA and CDR2 is FQGTGA. This CDR3 has 14 amino acids. CDR3 nucleotides: TGTGCCAGCAGACGCGACCAGAACACCGGGGAGCTGTTTTTT. Translated, it gives CASRRDQNTGELFF.

This clonotype was detected many times. The chain recombines TRBV7-2 with TRBJ2-1; 7 nucleotides agree with TRBD2. This CDR3 region has 17 residues. CDR1 and CDR2 (germline): SGHTA, FQGNSA. The V and J ends lost 5 bases and 0 bases, in that order; junction bases with no gene match: 10. This chain's CDR3 is CASSPNPRGYSYNEQFF. As DNA, the CDR3 is TGTGCCAGCAGCCCGAATCCGCGGGGGTACTCCTACAATGAGCAGTTCTTC.

This clonotype has only a few counts. The chain uses TRBV20-1 and TRBJ2-5; D is perhaps TRBD2 (5 bases). The CDR3 loop spans 13 amino acids. V was shortened by 1 base and J by 5 bases, with 11 bases between the two germline ends. The germline V gene encodes CDR1 DFQATT and CDR2 SNEGSKA (reference sequence). CDR3 sequence reads: CSARVPAGETQYF. Here the CDR3 DNA reads TGCAGTGCTAGAGTCCCGGCGGGTGAGACCCAGTACTTC.

This clonotype was counted a few times. The genes are TRBV24-1 and TRBJ2-3; 8 bases are shared with TRBD2. J gave up 7 bases and V 7 bases, and 9 bases lay outside the gene matches. The CDR3 length is 14 residues. Germline values: CDR1 KGHDR, CDR2 SFDVKD. DNA of the CDR3: TGTGCCACCAGCGAGGGGACTAGTGGGTATACGCAGTATTTT. It specifies CATSEGTSGYTQYF.

The table lists this clonotype with a few counts. The chain uses TRBV2 and TRBJ2-5, with D possibly called TRBD1 or TRBD2 (5 bases each). Trimming took 5 bases from V and 4 from J, leaving 14 bases between them. CDR3 length equals 14 residues. Germline V gene sequence: CDR1 SNHLY, CDR2 FYNNEI. For the CDR3, the DNA is TGTGCCAGCAGTCTGAGTCGTGGGGGAGAGACCCAGTACTTC. This codes for CASSLSRGGETQYF.

This clonotype was counted at least ten times. J is TRBJ1-1 and V is TRBV13; maybe TRBD1 (5 bases). Germline CDR1 and CDR2: PRHDT and FYEKMQ (reference sequence). The V gene lost 3 bases and the J gene lost 3 bases, with 11 bases spanning the gap. This CDR3 is 14 amino acids long. The CDR3 sequence: CASSFYEGDTEAFF. The CDR3 coding sequence is TGTGCCAGCAGCTTTTATGAAGGGGACACTGAAGCTTTCTTT.

The chain uses TRBV10-3 and TRBJ1-5; 8 bases match TRBD1. Losses at the gene ends were 5 bases for V and 0 bases for J; bases not matched to a gene: 12. From germline, CDR1 is ENHRY and CDR2 SYGVKD. The CDR3 length is 18 residues. CDR3 region: CAISRQGRMDGSNQPQHF. DNA for the CDR3: TGTGCCATCAGTCGACAGGGGAGAATGGATGGTAGCAATCAGCCCCAGCATTTT.